What follows are 30 T cell receptor beta chains derived from one specimen sequenced in a study of cytomegalovirus exposure and HLA in healthy donors. PCR used 60 Vbeta primers and 13 Jbeta primers. The data were produced by immunoSEQ multiplex PCR, yet TCRdb's version contains in-frame clones alone and is incomplete. Of about 160,000 clones in the sample, around 78% were seen once. Source material: PBMCs. The receptors derive from a man aged 40-49 years in good health and CMV-seronegative.

V is TRBV29-1 and J is TRBJ2-1, with 8 bases lining up with TRBD2. Germline V gene lookup returns CDR1 SQVTM and CDR2 ANQGSEA. Trimming took 3 bases from V and 5 from J; bases not matched to a gene: 15. The CDR3 is 17 amino acids. The CDR3 DNA reads TGCAGCGTTGATGCACCGCGTGGGACTAGGAGGAACAATGAGCAGTTCTTC. Translating gives CSVDAPRGTRRNNEQFF.

The chain carries TRBV19 and TRBJ1-5; D unclear. The CDR3 has 14 residues. Trimming took off 3 bases at V and 1 base at J, with 7 bases between the two ends. Germline loops: CDR1 LNHDA, CDR2 SQIVND (reference sequence). The CDR3 nucleotides read TGTGCCAGTAGTATCAAACAAAGCAATCAGCCCCAGCATTTT. Protein: CASSIKQSNQPQHF. The whole variable domain, remainder taken from reference TRBV19 and TRBJ1-5, is DGGITQSPKYLFRKEGQNVTLSCEQNLNHDAMYWYRQDPGQGLRLIYYSQIVNDFQKGDIAEGYSVSREKKESFPLTVTSAQKNPTAFYLCASSIKQSNQPQHFGDGTRLSIL.

The V gene is TRBV7-9, the J gene TRBJ2-1, with D unresolved. CDR3 size: 12 residues. Trimming took 5 bases from V and 8 from J, leaving 10 bases between them. Germline assignment: CDR1 SEHNR and CDR2 FQNEAQ (reference sequence). CDR3 loop: CASSQGAYEQFF. CDR3 DNA: TGTGCCAGCAGCCAAGGAGCCTATGAGCAGTTCTTC.

The V call is TRBV7-7, the J call TRBJ2-5; possibly TRBD2 for D (5 bases). V lost 5 bases and J lost 3, with 13 bases in between. CDR1 is SSHAT and CDR2 is FNYEAQ in the germline V gene (reference sequence). The CDR3 covers 14 residues. CDR3 in amino acids: CASSLGSGKETQYF. The CDR3 coding sequence is TGTGCCAGCAGCCTCGGGTCCGGGAAAGAGACCCAGTACTTC.

This clone was detected a few times. The chain is built from TRBV6-6 and TRBJ2-1; D gene uncertain. Germline V gene lookup returns CDR1 MNHNY and CDR2 SVGAGI (reference sequence). The CDR3 is 16 residues long. V lost 0 bases, J lost 6 bases, and 15 bases lay in between. The CDR3 DNA follows: TGTGCCAGCAGTTACTCTCCGGCAGGCGAGAGCAATGAGCAGTTCTTC. Translated: CASSYSPAGESNEQFF.

This clone was detected only once. The chain recombines TRBV6-5 with TRBJ2-3, with D hard to call. V lost 2 bases, J lost 3 bases, and 9 bases lay in between. The CDR3 spans 14 residues. Germline CDR1 and CDR2: MNHEY and SVGAGI. The CDR3 sequence is CASSYAQRTDTQYF. CDR3 bases: TGTGCCAGCAGTTACGCTCAGCGAACAGATACGCAGTATTTT.

This clone has just a few counts. The chain couples TRBV27 to TRBJ2-1; the match to TRBD2 covers 13 bases. Trimming at V came to 6 bases and at J to 0 bases, leaving 8 bases not matched to a gene. Per the germline V gene, CDR1 is MNHEY and CDR2 is SMNVEV (reference sequence). This CDR3 is 18 amino acids long. DNA of the CDR3: TGTGCCAGCAGACGAGGGACTAGCGGGATGGCCTCCTACAATGAGCAGTTCTTC. Translating gives CASRRGTSGMASYNEQFF.

The chain carries TRBV6-1 and TRBJ1-5; a weak D match, TRBD1 (5 bases). The CDR3 is made up of 16 amino acids. The V and J ends lost 4 bases and 2 bases respectively, with 15 bases between them. The germline CDR1 and CDR2 sequences are MNHNS and SASEGT. The CDR3 region has the DNA TGTGCCAGCAGTGCTGGAGGGGCGGCGGGCAATCAGCCCCAGCATTTT. Protein: CASSAGGAAGNQPQHF.

This sequence joins TRBV25-1 and TRBJ1-4; D is ambiguous. The V gene's germline CDR1 is MGHDK and CDR2 SYGVNS. CDR3 length equals 12 residues. The ends were cut back, 6 bases at V and 14 bases at J, with 16 bases in the middle. The CDR3 sequence is CASSGGETKLFF. The CDR3, as DNA: TGTGCCAGCAGCGGTGGCGAGACAAAGCTGTTTTTT. Full variable domain (rest looked up from reference TRBV25-1 and TRBJ1-4): EADIYQTPRYLVIGTGKKITLECSQTMGHDKMYWYQQDPGMELHLIHYSYGVNSTEKGDLSSESTVSRIRTEHFPLTLESARPSHTSQYLCASSGGETKLFFGSGTQLSVL.

This chain connects TRBV9 to TRBJ1-1; 7 nucleotides line up with TRBD1. Germline V CDR1 and CDR2: SGDLS, YYNGEE. V shed 5 bases, J shed 1 base, and the junction held 11 bases outside the gene matches. CDR3 length: 16 amino acids. Here the CDR3 reads CASRSIQGRKNTEAFF. The CDR3 coding sequence is TGTGCCAGCAGGTCTATACAGGGGCGTAAGAACACTGAAGCTTTCTTT.

This chain connects TRBV5-4 to TRBJ2-3, with 7 bases fitting TRBD1. The CDR3 has 14 residues. V gave up 4 bases and J gave up 3 bases; unmatched junction bases: 5. Germline V gives CDR1 SGHNT, CDR2 YYREEE (reference sequence). CDR3 sequence reads: CASSPPRGTDTQYF. CDR3 nucleotide sequence: TGTGCCAGCAGCCCCCCCAGGGGGACAGATACGCAGTATTTT.

The J gene is TRBJ1-1, the V gene TRBV5-1; D unresolved. Between the trimmed V and J ends, which lost 0 bases and 4 bases, there was a span of 7 bases. The CDR3 totals 13 residues. Germline loops: CDR1 SGHRS, CDR2 YFSETQ. Written as DNA, the CDR3 is TGCGCCAGCAGCTTGGTCGGTTCCACTGAAGCTTTCTTT. Its protein is CASSLVGSTEAFF.

The chain is built from TRBV6-5 and TRBJ1-3; perhaps TRBD1 as D (5 bases). CDR1 and CDR2 (germline): MNHEY, SVGAGI. Trimming pared 4 bases from V and 2 bases from J, leaving 15 bases between. The length of the CDR3 is 16 residues. The CDR3 DNA sequence: TGTGCCAGCAGTTCTCGCCACTGGGGCCCTGGAAACACCATATATTTT. It yields the protein CASSSRHWGPGNTIYF.

The rearrangement links TRBV6-5 to TRBJ1-3; 7 bases match TRBD1. Germline V gene lookup returns CDR1 MNHEY and CDR2 SVGAGI. The CDR3 spans 15 residues. After removal of 0 bases from V and 5 bases from J, the junction contained 4 bases not matched to a gene. CDR3 bases: TGTGCCAGCAGTTACTCGGGGGACAGACGAAACACCATATATTTT. This gives the protein CASSYSGDRRNTIYF.

The chain carries TRBV10-3 and TRBJ1-2; maybe TRBD1 (6 bases). The CDR3 runs 15 residues. V gave up 6 bases and J gave up 0 bases, with 14 bases separating them. Germline CDR1 and CDR2: ENHRY and SYGVKD. The CDR3, as DNA: TGTGCCATCAGCCGACAGGATGGAGCTAACTATGGCTACACCTTC. Encoded protein: CAISRQDGANYGYTF.

The chain couples TRBV7-3 to TRBJ1-1, with 10 positions matching TRBD1. This CDR3 has 15 residues. Germline V lookup: CDR1 SGHTA, CDR2 FQGTGA. V lost 4 bases, J lost 7 bases, and 9 bases stayed unmatched. For the CDR3, the DNA is TGTGCCAGCAGCTCCCCGGACAGGGGGAGTAATGAAGCTTTCTTT. It is translated as CASSSPDRGSNEAFF.

V usage is TRBV30 and J usage is TRBJ2-7; D possibly corresponds to TRBD2 (5 bases). The germline gives CDR1 GTSNPN, CDR2 SVGIG (reference sequence). The CDR3 totals 14 residues. Trimming cost V 2 bases and J 1 base, with 12 bases left between them. Here the CDR3 reads CAWSQPGMSYEQYF. The DNA of the CDR3 is TGTGCCTGGAGTCAGCCGGGGATGTCCTACGAGCAGTACTTC.

The chain employs TRBV25-1 and TRBJ2-1; 12 bases match TRBD2. Germline values: CDR1 MGHDK, CDR2 SYGVNS. CDR3 length: 15 residues. The ends lost 5 bases at V and 2 bases at J; junction bases unmatched: 1. This CDR3 reads CASSPSGRAYNEQFF. The CDR3 bases are TGTGCCAGCAGTCCTAGCGGGAGGGCCTACAATGAGCAGTTCTTC.

The gene calls are TRBV7-9 and TRBJ2-1, with 10 bases fitting TRBD1. Germline CDR1 SEHNR, CDR2 FQNEAQ (reference sequence). The junction had 9 bases not matched to a gene; V was cut back by 5 bases and J by 2 bases. The CDR3 covers 17 residues. CDR3: CASSVTGTGAPYNEQFF. CDR3 DNA sequence: TGTGCCAGCAGCGTCACCGGGACAGGGGCTCCCTACAATGAGCAGTTCTTC.

V and J are TRBV6-5 and TRBJ2-2; the D is unclear. Germline V gene sequence: CDR1 MNHEY, CDR2 SVGAGI. The CDR3 extends over 15 amino acids. Trimming left V 4 bases short and J 4 bases short, with 13 bases between. In nucleotides, the CDR3 is TGTGCCAGCAGTTTTCGCGGTCCTAGCACCGGGGAGCTGTTTTTT. It encodes CASSFRGPSTGELFF.

This rearrangement joins TRBV11-2 to TRBJ2-1; 9 bases match TRBD2. This CDR3 has 16 amino acids. Germline CDR1 reads SGHAT; CDR2 reads FQNNGV. V gave up 3 bases and J gave up 9 bases; unmatched junction bases: 12. CDR3 nucleotide sequence: TGTGCCAGCAGCTTGCCACGGGCTAGCGGGATGAGTGAGCAGTTCTTC. It encodes CASSLPRASGMSEQFF.

This clone has just a few counts. The V call is TRBV2, the J call TRBJ1-1, with a possible D match to TRBD1 (6 bases). Germline V CDR1 and CDR2: SNHLY, FYNNEI. This CDR3 region has 15 residues. V lost 6 bases and J 2 bases, leaving 16 bases between the germline ends. The CDR3 protein is CASSSGHSTNTEAFF. The CDR3 DNA follows: TGTGCCAGCAGCTCGGGACACTCGACCAACACTGAAGCTTTCTTT. Together with reference TRBV2 and TRBJ1-1, the CDR3 gives the full variable domain: EPEVTQTPSHQVTQMGQEVILRCVPISNHLYFYWYRQILGQKVEFLVSFYNNEISEKSEIFDDQFSVERPDGSNFTLKIRSTKLEDSAMYFCASSSGHSTNTEAFFGQGTRLTVV.

This chain uses TRBV7-8 with TRBJ2-1; 9 bases fit TRBD2. Germline CDR1 and CDR2: SGHVS and FQNEAQ. The CDR3 is 15 amino acids. The V gene end was trimmed by 3 bases and the J gene end by 5 bases; junction bases not matched to a gene: 5. This CDR3 reads CASSFGLASDNEQFF. For the CDR3, the DNA is TGTGCCAGCAGCTTTGGACTAGCGAGCGACAATGAGCAGTTCTTC.

This chain links TRBV6-1 with TRBJ1-1, with a weak D call TRBD1 (6 bases). Germline CDR1 MNHNS, CDR2 SASEGT. The CDR3 is 14 residues long. Deletions cut 10 bases from V and 1 base from J, with 16 bases between. The CDR3 loop is CAIRGGPWNTEAFF. DNA of the CDR3: TGTGCCATCCGAGGGGGACCGTGGAACACTGAAGCTTTCTTT.

This sequence joins TRBV7-9 and TRBJ1-5; weak D call: TRBD1 (6 bases). V gave up 1 base and J gave up 7 bases, with 11 bases separating them. The germline V gene has CDR1 SEHNR and CDR2 FQNEAQ (reference sequence). The CDR3 totals 14 residues. The DNA for the CDR3 is TGTGCCAGCAGCTTAGAGGGTAGGGGGCAGCCCCAGCATTTT. It encodes CASSLEGRGQPQHF.

This rearrangement joins TRBV5-5 to TRBJ2-7; 8 bases agree with TRBD1. This CDR3 comprises 13 residues. From germline, CDR1 is SGHKS and CDR2 YYEKEE (reference sequence). V lost 1 base, J lost 7 bases, and 4 bases stayed unmatched. The CDR3 region is CASSLQGAYEQYF. CDR3 DNA sequence: TGTGCCAGCAGCTTGCAGGGGGCGTATGAGCAGTACTTC.

This clone was seen only once. The rearrangement joins TRBV7-3 to TRBJ1-3; 7 bases agree with TRBD1. The CDR3 consists of 15 residues. Germline lookup yields CDR1 SGHTA and CDR2 FQGTGA. V was clipped by 8 bases and J by 0 bases; unmatched bases: 7. The CDR3 spells CASVLYRGSGNTIYF. CDR3 coding DNA: TGTGCCAGCGTACTATACAGGGGCTCTGGAAACACCATATATTTT.

The chain uses TRBV2 and TRBJ2-1, with TRBD2 matching 13 bases. With 5 bases clipped from V and 9 bases from J, the junction kept 7 bases outside the gene matches. CDR3 size: 15 residues. Germline-derived CDR1 and CDR2 are SNHLY and FYNNEI. The CDR3 DNA sequence: TGTGCCAGCAGTATACTAGCGGGAGGGCTTAGTGAGCAGTTCTTC. Translation gives CASSILAGGLSEQFF.

This sequence joins TRBV19 and TRBJ2-3; D is unresolved. This CDR3 comprises 14 residues. Trimming took off 1 base at V and 6 bases at J, with 11 bases between the two ends. Germline V CDR1 and CDR2: LNHDA, SQIVND (reference sequence). The CDR3 protein is CASSIGAAYDTQYF. CDR3 in DNA: TGTGCCAGTAGTATAGGAGCCGCTTATGATACGCAGTATTTT.

The J gene is TRBJ2-2, the V gene TRBV6-5; D possibly corresponds to TRBD1 (5 bases). This CDR3 is built from 13 residues. Germline V gene sequence: CDR1 MNHEY, CDR2 SVGAGI. The V and J ends lost 4 bases and 4 bases respectively, with 7 bases between them. The CDR3 bases are TGTGCCAGCAGTTTAAGGGGCACCGGGGAGCTGTTTTTT. It codes for CASSLRGTGELFF.